These T cell receptor beta chains were read from a single sample in a study of CD8+ T cells in alopecia areata. Assay: immunoSEQ multiplex PCR; the TCRdb copy retains only in-frame clones and omits some. Counted here are about 150,000 clones, 50% to 60% occurring once; the ten biggest clones make up 4% to 5.5%. Sequences were obtained from CD4+ T cells sorted from blood. These receptors all come from a human donor in good health. Each CDR3 is given with its conserved first and last residue. D genes are given only for firm matches. The size of a clone is reported for some rows only, either as once, few or many, or as a class for expanded clones.

V	D	size	J	CDR3	DNA
TRBV19	-	-	TRBJ1-4	CASSIKGEKLFF	TGTGCCAGTAGTATCAAAGGTGAAAAACTGTTTTTT
TRBV29-1	-	once	TRBJ1-2	CSVGPENRSYGYTF	TGCAGCGTTGGGCCCGAAAACAGGAGCTATGGCTACACCTTC
TRBV7-9	-	-	TRBJ2-7	CASSLAPRAKDEQYF	TGTGCCAGCAGCTTAGCGCCCAGGGCGAAAGACGAGCAGTACTTC
TRBV14	-	-	TRBJ1-4	CASRSGWTTNEKLFF	TGTGCCAGCAGAAGTGGTTGGACAACTAATGAAAAACTGTTTTTT
TRBV28	TRBD2	few	TRBJ2-3	CASSDSGKSTDTQYF	TGTGCCAGCAGCGATAGCGGGAAGAGCACAGATACGCAGTATTTT
TRBV30	TRBD1	few	TRBJ1-1	CAWTRPGGRRTEAFF	TGTGCCTGGACACGGCCAGGGGGCAGGCGGACTGAAGCTTTCTTT
TRBV20-1	-	once	TRBJ2-7	CSASVNEQYF	TGCAGTGCTAGTGTCAACGAGCAGTACTTC
TRBV2	-	-	TRBJ2-5	CASGQGGETQYF	TGTGCCAGCGGACAGGGAGGGGAGACCCAGTACTTC
TRBV7-2	-	-	TRBJ2-3	CASRTPGRNPAQYF	TGTGCCAGCAGGACACCGGGACGCAATCCCGCGCAGTATTTT
TRBV6-5	-	-	TRBJ2-7	CASTYRPYEQYF	TGTGCCAGCACCTACAGGCCTTACGAGCAGTACTTC
TRBV6-6	-	-	TRBJ1-5	CASRQTGMGNQPQHF	TGTGCCAGCAGACAAACAGGGATGGGCAATCAGCCCCAGCATTTT
TRBV6-5	-	-	TRBJ2-1	CASTLASEQFF	TGTGCCAGCACCTTGGCTAGCGAGCAGTTCTTC
TRBV19	-	-	TRBJ2-7	CASRDRDFSYEQYF	TGTGCCAGTAGGGACCGGGACTTCTCCTACGAGCAGTACTTC
TRBV10-3	-	-	TRBJ2-7	CAISDRFGSYEQYF	TGTGCCATCAGTGACAGGTTCGGCTCCTACGAGCAGTACTTC
TRBV4-1	-	few	TRBJ2-7	CASSQQGPYEQYF	TGCGCCAGCAGCCAACAGGGGCCGTACGAGCAGTACTTC
TRBV27	TRBD2	-	TRBJ2-1	CARGAGDNEQFF	TGTGCCAGAGGAGCGGGAGACAATGAGCAGTTCTTC
TRBV5-1	TRBD2	-	TRBJ2-2	CASSLGLAGGGTGELFF	TGCGCCAGCAGCTTGGGACTAGCGGGAGGAGGAACCGGGGAGCTGTTTTTT
TRBV4-2	-	once	TRBJ1-1	CASSQDSQGDTEAFF	TGTGCCAGCAGCCAAGATTCCCAGGGAGACACTGAAGCTTTCTTT
TRBV15	-	-	TRBJ2-1	CATSTRRVYNEQFF	TGTGCCACCAGCACGCGGAGGGTTTACAATGAGCAGTTCTTC
TRBV7-9	TRBD1	few	TRBJ2-5	CASSSRTGVGETQYF	TGTGCCAGCAGCTCTCGGACAGGGGTTGGAGAGACCCAGTACTTC
TRBV29-1	-	-	TRBJ1-2	CSVGEQGWGGYTF	TGCAGCGTCGGCGAACAGGGTTGGGGTGGCTACACCTTC
TRBV7-2	-	-	TRBJ1-5	CASSLVQSSNQPQHF	TGTGCCAGCAGCTTAGTCCAATCGAGCAATCAGCCCCAGCATTTT
TRBV28	-	-	TRBJ1-1	CASSLFARWGTESTEAFF	TGTGCCAGCAGTTTATTCGCTCGCTGGGGGACGGAGAGCACTGAAGCTTTCTTT
TRBV5-1	-	once	TRBJ1-1	CASSLEGQINTEAFF	TGCGCCAGCAGCTTGGAAGGACAGATCAACACTGAAGCTTTCTTT
TRBV29-1	-	few	TRBJ2-3	CSAPHPTADTQYF	TGCAGCGCCCCCCACCCCACCGCAGATACGCAGTATTTT
TRBV4-1	TRBD2	-	TRBJ2-7	CASSPLTSGETYEQYF	TGCGCCAGCAGCCCCCTGACTAGCGGGGAAACCTACGAGCAGTACTTC
TRBV6-5	TRBD1	-	TRBJ1-1	CASTGTGYNTEAFF	TGTGCCAGCACTGGGACAGGGTATAACACTGAAGCTTTCTTT
TRBV14	TRBD2	-	TRBJ2-1	CASSPRTSGTSSYNEQFF	TGTGCCAGCAGCCCCAGGACTAGCGGGACGAGCTCCTACAATGAGCAGTTCTTC
TRBV27	-	once	TRBJ1-1	CASSIRGLNTEAFF	TGTGCCAGCAGCATCAGGGGACTGAACACTGAAGCTTTCTTT